These T cell receptor beta chains were read from a single sample in a study of shared clonotypes between healthy human individuals. Produced via immunoSEQ multiplex PCR; TCRdb's table is partial and in-frame only. The sample has over 1.4 million clones, around 97% seen once. Sequenced sample: naive CD4+ T cells sorted from blood. The receptors were gathered from a man aged 25-45 years in good health. CDR3s include the opening cysteine and the closing phenylalanine or tryptophan. A D gene is named only where the DNA matches it firmly. Some rows have no size entry. The others give once, few or many, or a class for an expanded clone.

15	TRBV13	TRBJ2-2	-	TRBD2	TGTGCCAGCAGAGCAGCGGGGAAGAACACCGGGGAGCTGTTTTTT	CASRAAGKNTGELFF
16	TRBV5-1	TRBJ2-7	-	TRBD2	TGCGCCAGCAGCATGGGACTAGCGGGAGTTTCCTACGAGCAGTACTTC	CASSMGLAGVSYEQYF
15	TRBV27	TRBJ2-4	-	-	TGTGCCAGCAGTCCCCTAGCTGTAGCCAAAAACATTCAGTACTTC	CASSPLAVAKNIQYF
11	TRBV6-5	TRBJ2-7	-	-	TGTGCCAGCATGGCCGGCATCACTCAGTACTTC	CASMAGITQYF
14	TRBV28	TRBJ2-1	-	-	TGTGCCAGCAGCTTGTCCACTCTCCTCGATGAGCAGTTCTTC	CASSLSTLLDEQFF
14	TRBV30	TRBJ2-2	-	TRBD1	TGTGCCTGGAGTTCTAGGACAGGGGCCGGGGAGCTGTTTTTT	CAWSSRTGAGELFF
13	TRBV9	TRBJ2-7	-	TRBD1	TGTGCCAGCAGCCCGGGACAGATCTACGAGCAGTACTTC	CASSPGQIYEQYF
12	TRBV18	TRBJ2-7	-	-	TGTGCCAGCACCTCACAGACAGGTCCAGAGTACTTC	CASTSQTGPEYF
13	TRBV7-2	TRBJ2-2	-	-	TGTGCCAGCAGCTTTAAAAACACCGGGGAGCTGTTTTTT	CASSFKNTGELFF
13	TRBV6-5	TRBJ1-2	-	-	TGTGCCAGCAGCCCCCAGGGGCCGGGTGGCTACACCTTC	CASSPQGPGGYTF
17	TRBV7-2	TRBJ2-2	-	TRBD2	TGTGCCAGCATCGGGGGTAGCGGGAGAGGGAACACCGGGGAGCTGTTTTTT	CASIGGSGRGNTGELFF
13	TRBV29-1	TRBJ2-1	-	-	TGCAGCGTTGAGGGTCGGTACTACAATGAGCAGTTCTTC	CSVEGRYYNEQFF
16	TRBV27	TRBJ2-7	-	TRBD1	TGTGCCAGCAGTCCGCGACGGGGACAGGGCGTTTCCGAGCAGTACTTC	CASSPRRGQGVSEQYF
15	TRBV5-1	TRBJ2-2	once	TRBD1	TGCGCCAGCAGATTGGGACAGTTTAACACCGGGGAGCTGTTTTTT	CASRLGQFNTGELFF
14	TRBV5-1	TRBJ2-7	-	-	TGCGCCAGCAGCTTGGAGGTCAGGGCCTACGAGCAGTACTTC	CASSLEVRAYEQYF
15	TRBV11-2	TRBJ2-7	-	-	TGTGCCAGCAGCTTAGATCGGGCAGGAACCTACGAGCAGTACTTC	CASSLDRAGTYEQYF
16	TRBV7-7	TRBJ2-7	-	TRBD1	TGTGCCAGCAGCTTAGATGGGGACAGGGGGTTCTACGAGCAGTACTTC	CASSLDGDRGFYEQYF
15	TRBV5-4	TRBJ2-7	-	TRBD2	TGTGCCAGCAGCTTTAGCGGGAACCCGGTCTACGAGCAGTACTTC	CASSFSGNPVYEQYF
14	TRBV4-1	TRBJ2-1	-	-	TGCGCCAGCAGCCAAGCACCAACAGGGAATGAGCAGTTCTTC	CASSQAPTGNEQFF
14	TRBV2	TRBJ2-7	-	TRBD1	TGTGCCAGCAAGAGGACAGGGCCCACCTACGAGCAGTACTTC	CASKRTGPTYEQYF
11	TRBV5-4	TRBJ2-3	-	-	TGTGCCAGCAGCCTCAGAGATACGCAGTATTTT	CASSLRDTQYF
16	TRBV18	TRBJ2-7	-	TRBD2	TGTGCCAGCTCACCTATCCCGGGACTAGCAACTTACGAGCAGTACTTC	CASSPIPGLATYEQYF
16	TRBV6-1	TRBJ1-5	-	-	TGTGCCAGCAGTGAATGGTACGGGGATTCTGATCAGCCCCAGCATTTT	CASSEWYGDSDQPQHF
15	TRBV27	TRBJ2-7	-	TRBD2	TGTGCCAGCAGGCTTAGGACTAGCGGGGTGGGTGAGCAGTACTTC	CASRLRTSGVGEQYF
18	TRBV4-1	TRBJ1-3	-	-	TGCGCCAGCAGCCAAGAAATTACACAGGCCCAATTTGGAAACACCATATATTTT	CASSQEITQAQFGNTIYF
14	TRBV5-1	TRBJ1-1	-	TRBD1	TGCGCCAGCAGCTCGACAGGGCGGGACACTGAAGCTTTCTTT	CASSSTGRDTEAFF
18	TRBV7-8	TRBJ2-1	-	-	TGTGCCAGCAGCCTGCTAAGCGGGTCTGACCCCAGCTACAATGAGCAGTTCTTC	CASSLLSGSDPSYNEQFF
13	TRBV5-1	TRBJ2-5	-	-	TGCGCCAGCAGCCGGGATGGGCAAGAGACCCAGTACTTC	CASSRDGQETQYF
16	TRBV6-5	TRBJ2-2	-	-	TGTGCCAGCAGTTTCACGGACCTTCTCGGCACCGGGGAGCTGTTTTTT	CASSFTDLLGTGELFF
16	TRBV27	TRBJ2-1	-	-	TGTGCCAGCAGTTTCTCGTTACTTCGTACAAACAATGAGCAGTTCTTC	CASSFSLLRTNNEQFF
17	TRBV5-6	TRBJ2-3	-	-	TGTGCCAGCAGCAATTTGCTGGGGCAGTATAGCACAGATACGCAGTATTTT	CASSNLLGQYSTDTQYF
16	TRBV18	TRBJ2-7	-	TRBD2	TGTGCCAGCTCACCAAGGACTAGCGGGACTTATGACGAGCAGTACTTC	CASSPRTSGTYDEQYF
16	TRBV5-6	TRBJ2-2	-	-	TGTGCCAGCAGCCCCGGCCCCCGGCAACGGCCCCGGGAGCTGTTTTTT	CASSPGPRQRPRELFF
16	TRBV2	TRBJ2-6	-	TRBD1	TGTGCCAGCAGTGAAGTGAGGGGGCTTGGGGCCAACGTCCTGACTTTC	CASSEVRGLGANVLTF
15	TRBV5-1	TRBJ1-1	once	-	TGCGCCAGCAGAGCGTCGGCGGGGGCGAGCACTGAAGCTTTCTTT	CASRASAGASTEAFF
15	TRBV14	TRBJ2-1	-	-	TGTGCCAGCAGCCAAGATGTGTCTAGCTTCGGTGAGCAGTTCTTC	CASSQDVSSFGEQFF
17	TRBV18	TRBJ2-7	-	-	TGTGCCAGCTCACCACAAGGACAGACGTATCGGACGGACGAGCAGTACTTC	CASSPQGQTYRTDEQYF
15	TRBV7-2	TRBJ2-2	-	-	TGTGCCAGCAGCCCTAATACCGGTAACACCGGGGAGCTGTTTTTT	CASSPNTGNTGELFF
12	TRBV2	TRBJ2-7	-	-	TGTGCCGGACGCGGAGCAGCGTACGAGCAGTACTTC	CAGRGAAYEQYF
16	TRBV4-3	TRBJ2-7	-	TRBD2	TGCGCCAGCAGCCACTCCCGGACTAGCGGAACCTACGAGCAGTACTTC	CASSHSRTSGTYEQYF
15	TRBV6-6	TRBJ2-7	once	-	TGTGCCAGCAGTTACTCGCGGGGTTGGGCCTACGAGCAGTACTTC	CASSYSRGWAYEQYF
17	TRBV2	TRBJ2-5	-	TRBD1	TGTGCCAGCAGGAAAGGGGTGGGGTTCGACAGGGTCACGACCCAGTACTTC	CASRKGVGFDRVTTQYF